This T cell receptor (beta chain) is from a study of T cell clones after liver transplantation. Study-level background: TCRbeta sequencing after a pre-transplant mixed lymphocyte reaction identified graft-donor-reactive clones, later tracked in post-transplant blood.

This CDR3 region has 17 residues. The V end was cut by 2 bases, the J end by 1 base, with 14 bases between. CDR1 is LNHNV, CDR2 YYDKDF, per germline (reference sequence). Study results and limitations: Low donor cell numbers restricted donor-reactive repertoire measurement in two subjects. Compared with third party-reactive sequences, donor-reactive ones declined more, independent of withdrawal success.

Data came from immunoSEQ multiplex PCR; TCRdb stores just in-frame clones and leaves some out. The sample contains tens of thousands of clones, about 82% of which appear only once. Comments on this clone: Its target is not known.

The genes are TRBV15 and TRBJ2-2; D remains ambiguous. The TCR sequence derives from a human patient who received a liver transplant. The graft donor may have given rise to some T cells. The source material was CD4+ T cells from blood, sampled around 42 months after liver transplant. CDR3 DNA sequence: TGTGCCACCAGCAGATACCAGAACCCGGTGAACACCGGGGAGCTGTTTTTT. Amino acid sequence: CATSRYQNPVNTGELFF.